These 27 T cell receptor beta chains originate from one sample sequenced in a study of OX40 agonist ivuxolimab in advanced cancers. TCRdb's table, derived via immunoSEQ multiplex PCR, lists solely in-frame clones and lacks some. Of some 70,000 clones in the sample, 84% were seen once. The sequencing here drew on CD4+ or CD8+ T cells sorted from blood, taken in a trial of the OX40 agonist ivuxolimab. These receptors originate from an adult with an advanced solid tumor such as melanoma, head and neck, liver or kidney cancer.

The chain couples TRBV5-1 to TRBJ1-1; no firm D call. V dropped 6 bases and J dropped 1 base, with 16 bases sitting between them. Germline values: CDR1 SGHRS, CDR2 YFSETQ. This CDR3 is built from 15 residues. The CDR3 region has the DNA TGCGCCAGCAACGGGCGGGGTAAGGGGAACACTGAAGCTTTCTTT. The encoded protein is CASNGRGKGNTEAFF. The whole variable domain, filled in from reference TRBV5-1 and TRBJ1-1, reads KAGVTQTPRYLIKTRGQQVTLSCSPISGHRSVSWYQQTPGQGLQFLFEYFSETQRNKGNFPGRFSGRQFSNSRSEMNVSTLELGDSALYLCASNGRGKGNTEAFFGQGTRLTVV.

The rearrangement uses TRBV7-9 and TRBJ1-4, with D possibly TRBD1 on 6 matching bases. The CDR3 has 16 amino acids. Germline lookup yields CDR1 SEHNR and CDR2 FQNEAQ (reference sequence). V was cut by 5 bases and J by 2 bases, with 15 bases left in between. CDR3 sequence: CASSPETGSTNEKLFF. Written as DNA, the CDR3 is TGTGCCAGCAGCCCGGAAACAGGGAGCACTAATGAAAAACTGTTTTTT.

The J gene is TRBJ2-5, the V gene TRBV7-9; D is possibly TRBD2 (5 bases). Trimming left V 3 bases short and J 5 bases short, with 10 bases between. This CDR3 has 13 amino acids. Germline lookup yields CDR1 SEHNR and CDR2 FQNEAQ (reference sequence). CDR3 region: CASSLAGGETQYF. CDR3 sequence (DNA): TGTGCCAGCAGCTTGGCGGGCGGTGAGACCCAGTACTTC. Filled out from reference TRBV7-9 and TRBJ2-5, the complete variable domain reads DTGVSQNPRHKITKRGQNVTFRCDPISEHNRLYWYRQTLGQGPEFLTYFQNEAQLEKSRLLSDRFSAERPKGSFSTLEIQRTEQGDSAMYLCASSLAGGETQYFGPGTRLLVL.

V usage is TRBV6-5 and J usage is TRBJ1-5, with D uncertain. The CDR3 length is 15 residues. V was trimmed by 4 bases and J by 6 bases, leaving 16 bases between them. Per the germline V gene, CDR1 is MNHEY and CDR2 is SVGAGI. This CDR3 is CASSLEVGRAQPQHF. The CDR3 DNA reads TGTGCCAGCAGTTTAGAAGTGGGGAGGGCTCAGCCCCAGCATTTT.

The chain employs TRBV4-1 and TRBJ2-1; D unclear. The germline V gene has CDR1 MGHRA and CDR2 YSYEKL. Trimming cost V 1 base and J 5 bases, with 6 bases left between them. The CDR3 totals 13 residues. CDR3 DNA sequence: TGCGCCAGCAGCCAAGTTGGGGACAATGAGCAGTTCTTC. As protein: CASSQVGDNEQFF.

The chain uses TRBV5-5 and TRBJ2-7; 9 nucleotides line up with TRBD1. CDR1 SGHKS and CDR2 YYEKEE come from the germline V gene (reference sequence). V lost 4 bases and J lost 4; bases outside the gene matches: 6. The CDR3 has 14 residues. CDR3: CASSGGTGWYEQYF. The DNA for the CDR3 is TGTGCCAGCAGCGGAGGGACAGGGTGGTACGAGCAGTACTTC.

The chain joins TRBV5-1 to TRBJ2-3; D tentatively reads TRBD1 or TRBD2 (5 bases each). Germline-derived CDR1 and CDR2 are SGHRS and YFSETQ. Trimming left V 4 bases short and J 1 base short, with 19 bases between. The CDR3 has 17 amino acids. The chain's CDR3 is CASSPRVGAAGTDTQYF. The CDR3 DNA follows: TGCGCCAGCAGCCCGCGGGTAGGGGCCGCGGGCACAGATACGCAGTATTTT.

This clone was counted once. V is TRBV4-3 and J is TRBJ2-4; D not certain. Germline V lookup: CDR1 LGHNA, CDR2 YSLEER. With 0 bases removed from V and 8 bases from J, the gap between germline ends came to 14 bases. The CDR3 has 15 residues. The chain's CDR3 is CASSQERWRGDIQYF. CDR3 coding DNA: TGCGCCAGCAGCCAAGAGAGGTGGAGAGGAGACATTCAGTACTTC.

This chain joins TRBV10-3 and TRBJ1-2; TRBD1 might be the D (6 bases). CDR1 and CDR2 from the germline V gene are ENHRY and SYGVKD. This CDR3 is 15 amino acids long. Deletions cut 4 bases from V and 1 base from J, with 13 bases between. CDR3 residues: CAISAATGDNYGYTF. The CDR3 region has the DNA TGTGCCATCAGTGCCGCGACAGGTGATAACTATGGCTACACCTTC.

J is TRBJ1-2 and V is TRBV6-1; 7 bases agree with TRBD1. With 6 bases clipped from V and 0 bases from J, the junction kept 4 bases outside the gene matches. In germline, CDR1 is MNHNS, CDR2 SASEGT. The CDR3 spans 14 residues. The CDR3 sequence: CASRAGTANYGYTF. DNA for the CDR3: TGTGCCAGCAGAGCCGGGACAGCTAACTATGGCTACACCTTC.

This rearrangement joins TRBV6-5 to TRBJ1-3; D not resolved. Germline CDR1 and CDR2: MNHEY and SVGAGI. CDR3 length equals 15 residues. V shed 0 bases and J shed 0 bases, with 6 bases lying between them. CDR3 sequence (DNA): TGTGCCAGCAGTTACTCTCAGCGCTCTGGAAACACCATATATTTT. Amino acid sequence: CASSYSQRSGNTIYF.

To note about this clone: At one end, the junction sequence differs from germline, possibly due to a read error. The rearrangement links TRBV19 to TRBJ1-2, with TRBD1 as a possible D gene (5 bases). Germline lookup yields CDR1 LNHDA and CDR2 SQIVND (reference sequence). The CDR3 has 15 amino acids. The CDR3 DNA reads TGTGCCAGTAGTGTAGAAGCGACAGCGTCATATGGCTACACCTTC. Amino acids: CASSVEATASYGYTF.

The gene calls are TRBV28 and TRBJ1-1, with 9 bases matching TRBD1. V dropped 6 bases and J dropped 0; count of bases not matched to a gene: 8. The CDR3 covers 16 residues. Germline-derived CDR1 and CDR2 are MDHEN and SYDVKM. CDR3 sequence reads: CASSLGGTGLNTEAFF. The CDR3 DNA is TGTGCCAGCAGCCTTGGTGGGACAGGGCTGAACACTGAAGCTTTCTTT.

V usage is TRBV7-2 and J usage is TRBJ2-1; TRBD1 agrees at 9 bases. The CDR3 consists of 14 residues. V gave up 3 bases and J gave up 5 bases; unmatched junction bases: 2. Germline CDR1 and CDR2: SGHTA and FQGNSA. CDR3 region: CASSFDRGNNEQFF. In DNA, the CDR3 is TGTGCCAGCAGCTTCGACAGGGGGAACAATGAGCAGTTCTTC.

The rearrangement uses TRBV7-2 and TRBJ2-5; D might be TRBD1 or TRBD2, each matching 5 bases. The germline V gene has CDR1 SGHTA and CDR2 FQGNSA. Between the trimmed V and J ends, which lost 5 bases and 3 bases, there was a span of 13 bases. This CDR3 is built from 14 residues. CDR3 nucleotides: TGTGCCAGCAGCCCAGGGACGGTGAAAGAGACCCAGTACTTC. This encodes CASSPGTVKETQYF.

This clone was found once. The V gene is TRBV19, the J gene TRBJ2-5; 9 positions agree with TRBD1. J was trimmed by 5 bases and V by 5 bases; bases with no gene match: 12. There are 16 residues in the CDR3. CDR1 and CDR2 (germline): LNHDA, SQIVND (reference sequence). The CDR3 DNA sequence: TGTGCCAGTAGTCCCAGCGGGACAGGGAATATGGAGACCCAGTACTTC. It is translated as CASSPSGTGNMETQYF.

The V gene is TRBV7-9, the J gene TRBJ2-2; 7 nucleotides align to TRBD1. The V segment lost 6 bases and the J segment 0 bases; nucleotides outside the gene matches: 13. Germline V lookup: CDR1 SEHNR, CDR2 FQNEAQ (reference sequence). CDR3 length: 18 amino acids. The CDR3 DNA follows: TGTGCCAGCAGTCCCCGGGACAGAACTAATCCGAACACCGGGGAGCTGTTTTTT. This codes for CASSPRDRTNPNTGELFF.

This rearrangement joins TRBV7-2 to TRBJ1-2; D unclear. The germline CDR1 and CDR2 sequences are SGHTA and FQGNSA. The V gene lost 5 bases and the J gene lost 0 bases, with 7 bases spanning the gap. This CDR3 has 13 residues. CDR3 protein: CASSAGPNYGYTF. As DNA, the CDR3 is TGTGCCAGCAGCGCCGGCCCTAACTATGGCTACACCTTC.

This chain uses TRBV27 with TRBJ2-4; D call uncertain. The CDR3 spans 15 residues. The germline V gene has CDR1 MNHEY and CDR2 SMNVEV (reference sequence). V dropped 2 bases and J dropped 3 bases, with 11 bases sitting between them. CDR3 in amino acids: CASSLNSGGKNIQYF. The CDR3, as DNA: TGTGCCAGCAGTTTAAACTCAGGCGGCAAAAACATTCAGTACTTC.

The rearrangement links TRBV19 to TRBJ1-1, with TRBD1 as a possible D gene (5 bases). CDR3 length equals 15 residues. Deletions cut 2 bases from V and 1 base from J, with 11 bases between. Germline-derived CDR1 and CDR2 are LNHDA and SQIVND (reference sequence). The CDR3 loop reads CASSIFGAGNTEAFF. For the CDR3, the DNA is TGTGCCAGTAGTATATTCGGGGCCGGGAACACTGAAGCTTTCTTT. The full variable domain, its missing parts supplied by reference TRBV19 and TRBJ1-1, is DGGITQSPKYLFRKEGQNVTLSCEQNLNHDAMYWYRQDPGQGLRLIYYSQIVNDFQKGDIAEGYSVSREKKESFPLTVTSAQKNPTAFYLCASSIFGAGNTEAFFGQGTRLTVV.

This chain uses TRBV7-2 with TRBJ1-3, with unresolved D. Trimming cost V 1 base and J 2 bases, with 6 bases left between them. CDR1 is SGHTA and CDR2 is FQGNSA in the germline V gene. The CDR3 is made up of 14 amino acids. The CDR3 region is CASSLGTAGNTIYF. The CDR3 DNA sequence: TGTGCCAGCAGCTTAGGCACAGCTGGAAACACCATATATTTT.

The chain is built from TRBV5-6 and TRBJ2-2, with no clear D. Trimming shortened V by 7 bases and J by 4 bases, and 14 bases separated the two germline ends. The CDR3 consists of 14 residues. Germline CDR1 is SGHDT and CDR2 is YYEEEE. The DNA for the CDR3 is TGTGCCAGCTACCCGTGGGCGGTCACCGGGGAGCTGTTTTTT. This codes for CASYPWAVTGELFF.

The rearrangement uses TRBV5-4 and TRBJ2-1; D is perhaps TRBD1 (6 bases). The CDR3 runs to 13 residues. V gave up 4 bases and J gave up 5 bases, with 10 bases separating them. Germline V gene lookup returns CDR1 SGHNT and CDR2 YYREEE (reference sequence). The CDR3 DNA reads as TGTGCCAGCAGCCAGGACAGAAACAATGAGCAGTTCTTC. Translated: CASSQDRNNEQFF. Supplemented by reference TRBV5-4 and TRBJ2-1, the full variable domain reads ETGVTQSPTHLIKTRGQQVTLRCSSQSGHNTVSWYQQALGQGPQFIFQYYREEENGRGNFPPRFSGLQFPNYSSELNVNALELDDSALYLCASSQDRNNEQFFGPGTRLTVL.

V and J are TRBV4-3 and TRBJ2-7, with D tentatively TRBD1 (6 bases). Looked up from germline, CDR1 is LGHNA and CDR2 is YSLEER. Trimming shortened V by 1 base and J by 2 bases, and 15 bases separated the two germline ends. The CDR3 loop spans 16 amino acids. The CDR3 nucleotides are TGCGCCAGCAGCCAAGGGTACGACAGGAGAGCCTACGAGCAGTACTTC. Translated, it gives CASSQGYDRRAYEQYF.

In this sample, this clone turned up once. The chain is built from TRBV6-5 and TRBJ1-2; D uncertain. Germline V gene lookup returns CDR1 MNHEY and CDR2 SVGAGI. Deletions cut 4 bases from V and 3 bases from J, with 6 bases between. The CDR3 runs to 12 residues. The CDR3 DNA reads TGTGCCAGCAGTTCCCGGGACTATGGCTACACCTTC. Amino acids: CASSSRDYGYTF.

The chain employs TRBV7-3 and TRBJ2-7; D gene unclear. Germline-derived CDR1 and CDR2 are SGHTA and FQGTGA. The ends were cut back, 5 bases at V and 2 bases at J, with 13 bases in the middle. This CDR3 has 14 residues. The CDR3 bases are TGTGCCAGCAGCACGACGATAGGCCCCTACGAGCAGTACTTC. This translates into CASSTTIGPYEQYF.

V and J are TRBV5-1 and TRBJ1-3; 7 positions agree with TRBD1. Germline V gives CDR1 SGHRS, CDR2 YFSETQ. The CDR3 consists of 15 residues. J was trimmed by 0 bases and V by 2 bases; bases with no gene match: 2. DNA for the CDR3: TGCGCCAGCAGCTTAACAGGGGACTCTGGAAACACCATATATTTT. Translation gives CASSLTGDSGNTIYF.